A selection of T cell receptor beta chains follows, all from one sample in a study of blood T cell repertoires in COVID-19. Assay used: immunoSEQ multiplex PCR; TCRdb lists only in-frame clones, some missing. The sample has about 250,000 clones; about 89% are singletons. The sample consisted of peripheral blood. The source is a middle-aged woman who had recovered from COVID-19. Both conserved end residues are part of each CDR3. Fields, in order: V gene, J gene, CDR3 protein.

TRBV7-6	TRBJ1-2	CASSLEGGSSYGYTF
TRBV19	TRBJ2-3	CASSMVGAYTGTDTQYF
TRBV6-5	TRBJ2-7	CASSYGAGASYEQYF
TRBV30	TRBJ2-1	CAWGQGGDEQFF
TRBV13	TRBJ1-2	CASSPGTGTHGYTF
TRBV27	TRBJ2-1	CASSFSLAGGEQFF
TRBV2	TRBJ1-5	CASSRQAEGPQHF
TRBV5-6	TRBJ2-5	CASSLGQQETQYF
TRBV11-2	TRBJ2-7	CASSLGLTPVGEQYF
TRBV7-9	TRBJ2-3	CASSGGGDTQYF
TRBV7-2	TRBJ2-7	CASSPAWWGAGDDYEQYF
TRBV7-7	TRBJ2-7	CASYYAGSYEQYF
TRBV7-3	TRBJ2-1	CASSLSPLLAGGSSEQFF
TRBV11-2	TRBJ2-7	CASSPGQAYEQYF
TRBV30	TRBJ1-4	CAWTRYRDRGEKLFF
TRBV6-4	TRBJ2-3	CASSPMVSLGADTQYF
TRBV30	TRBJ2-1	CAWSQLAGQNNEQFF
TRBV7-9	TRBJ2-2	CASSFLRDTGELFF
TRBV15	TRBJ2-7	CATQDSSYEQYF
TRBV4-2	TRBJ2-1	CASSQDATRVADEQFF
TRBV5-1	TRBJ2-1	CASSLVAGEYNEQFF
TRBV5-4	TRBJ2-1	CASSLTSGSSYNEQFF
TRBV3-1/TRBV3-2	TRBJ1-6	CASSLRDRNSPLHF
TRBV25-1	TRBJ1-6	CASSAGSGGNSPLHF
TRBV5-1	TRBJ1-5	CASSLGEEQPQHF
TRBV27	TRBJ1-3	CASSQTGFGNTIYF
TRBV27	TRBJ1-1	CASSHRGMNTEAFF
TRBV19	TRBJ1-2	CASAGVAAYGYTF
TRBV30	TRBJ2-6	CAWSGVAGPSGANVLTF
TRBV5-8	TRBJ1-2	CASNRQKGGYTF
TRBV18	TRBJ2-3	CASSPYPSGRGTDTQYF
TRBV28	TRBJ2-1	CASSQGLSQFF
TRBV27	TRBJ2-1	CASSRGWGHGTLATNEQFF
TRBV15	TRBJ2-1	CATSRGGGSAYNEQFF
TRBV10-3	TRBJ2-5	CAISDSDPATGNQETQYF
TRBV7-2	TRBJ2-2	CASSLPAGVTGELFF
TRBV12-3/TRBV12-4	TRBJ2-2	CASKPQNTGELFF
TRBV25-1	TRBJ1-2	CASSSDRYDKGYGYTF
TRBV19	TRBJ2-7	CASGGFGTGVYEQYF
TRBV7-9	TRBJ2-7	CASSHPRRSYEQYF
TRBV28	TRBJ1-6	CASSGQASPLHF
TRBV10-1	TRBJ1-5	CASTTGTERNQPQHF
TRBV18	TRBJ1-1	CASSPPTASNTEAFF